The TCR beta chain described here comes from a study of blood T cell repertoires in COVID-19. Study as a whole: COVID-19 samples from acute and convalescent phases originated in the United States, Italy and Spain. PBMCs, B-cell-depleted T cells, or T cells were the source of the cDNA or gDNA that made up the material.

The CDR3 runs to 14 residues. CDR1 and CDR2 from the germline V gene are KGHSH and LQKENI. V gave up 2 bases and J gave up 5 bases, with 12 bases separating them. Original handling: Quantification of nucleated cells was approximated via reference gene primer amplification. The assay was immunoSEQ multiplex PCR, and TCRdb's table has in-frame clones only and misses some. V and J calls and clone size follow that table, whereas D and trimming were derived from the DNA. The sample contains roughly 220,000 clones, approximately 81% of which appear only once. The chain has TRBV18 and TRBJ1-2, with a tentative D call TRBD1 (6 bases). The TCR sequence derives from a man aged 25 to 40 with active or convalescent COVID-19. Specimen: peripheral blood. CDR3 loop: CASSPGQLGYGYTF. The CDR3 nucleotides are TGTGCCAGCTCACCAGGACAGCTCGGGTATGGCTACACCTTC.